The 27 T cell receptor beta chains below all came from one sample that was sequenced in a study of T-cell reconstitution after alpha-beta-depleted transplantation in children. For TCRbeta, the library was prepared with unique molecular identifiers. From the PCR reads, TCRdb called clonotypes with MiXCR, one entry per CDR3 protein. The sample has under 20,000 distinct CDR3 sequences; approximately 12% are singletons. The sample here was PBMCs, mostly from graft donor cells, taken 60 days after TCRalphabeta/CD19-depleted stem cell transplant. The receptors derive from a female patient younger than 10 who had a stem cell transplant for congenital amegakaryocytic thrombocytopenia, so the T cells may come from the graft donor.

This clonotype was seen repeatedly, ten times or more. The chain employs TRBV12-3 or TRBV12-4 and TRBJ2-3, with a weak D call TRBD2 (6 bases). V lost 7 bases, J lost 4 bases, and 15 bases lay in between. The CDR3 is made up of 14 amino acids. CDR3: CASTTSHASDTQYF. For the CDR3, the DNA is TGTGCCAGCACCACTAGCCACGCGTCAGATACGCAGTATTTT.

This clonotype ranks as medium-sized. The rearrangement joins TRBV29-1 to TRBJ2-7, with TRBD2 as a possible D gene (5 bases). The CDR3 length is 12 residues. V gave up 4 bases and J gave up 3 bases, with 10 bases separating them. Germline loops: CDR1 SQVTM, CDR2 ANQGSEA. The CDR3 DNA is TGCAGCGTTGGGGAGTCTCGCTACGAGCAGTACTTC. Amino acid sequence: CSVGESRYEQYF.

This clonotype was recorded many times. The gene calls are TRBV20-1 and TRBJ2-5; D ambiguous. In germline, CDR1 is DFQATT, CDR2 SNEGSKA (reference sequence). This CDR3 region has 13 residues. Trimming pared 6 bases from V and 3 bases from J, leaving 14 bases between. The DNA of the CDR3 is TGCAGTGCCGCCTGGATTGGTAAAGAGACCCAGTACTTC. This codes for CSAAWIGKETQYF.

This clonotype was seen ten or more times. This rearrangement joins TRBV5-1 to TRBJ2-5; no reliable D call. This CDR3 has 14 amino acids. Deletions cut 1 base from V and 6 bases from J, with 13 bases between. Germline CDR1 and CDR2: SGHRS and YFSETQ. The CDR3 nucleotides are TGCGCCAGCAGCTTGCTTCCGGGCGCCCAGACCCAGTACTTC. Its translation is CASSLLPGAQTQYF.

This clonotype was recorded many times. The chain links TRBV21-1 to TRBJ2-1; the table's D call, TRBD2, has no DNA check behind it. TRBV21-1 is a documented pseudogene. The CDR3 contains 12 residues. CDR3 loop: CASRTPEGEQFF. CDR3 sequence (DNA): TGTGCCAGCAGAACACCGGAGGGTGAGCAGTTCTTC.

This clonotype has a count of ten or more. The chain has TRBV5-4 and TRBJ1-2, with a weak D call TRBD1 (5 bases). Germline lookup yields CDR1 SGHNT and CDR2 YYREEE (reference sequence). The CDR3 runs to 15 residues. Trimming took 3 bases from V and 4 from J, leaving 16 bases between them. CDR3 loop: CASSYRTGGLYGYTF. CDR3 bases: TGTGCCAGCAGCTATCGGACGGGGGGACTCTATGGCTACACCTTC. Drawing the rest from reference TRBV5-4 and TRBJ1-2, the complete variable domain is ETGVTQSPTHLIKTRGQQVTLRCSSQSGHNTVSWYQQALGQGPQFIFQYYREEENGRGNFPPRFSGLQFPNYSSELNVNALELDDSALYLCASSYRTGGLYGYTFGSGTRLTVV.

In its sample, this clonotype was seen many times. CDR3 DNA: TGTGCCAGCAGGCCGGGACTAGGAACAATTCAGTTCTTC. It yields the protein CASRPGLGTIQFF. This sequence joins TRBV2 and TRBJ2-1; TRBD2 aligns across 8 bases. The V segment lost 6 bases and the J segment 13 bases; nucleotides outside the gene matches: 11. CDR3 length equals 13 residues. Germline CDR1 and CDR2: SNHLY and FYNNEI. Together with reference TRBV2 and TRBJ2-1, the CDR3 gives the full variable domain: EPEVTQTPSHQVTQMGQEVILRCVPISNHLYFYWYRQILGQKVEFLVSFYNNEISEKSEIFDDQFSVERPDGSNFTLKIRSTKLEDSAMYFCASRPGLGTIQFFGPGTRLTVL.

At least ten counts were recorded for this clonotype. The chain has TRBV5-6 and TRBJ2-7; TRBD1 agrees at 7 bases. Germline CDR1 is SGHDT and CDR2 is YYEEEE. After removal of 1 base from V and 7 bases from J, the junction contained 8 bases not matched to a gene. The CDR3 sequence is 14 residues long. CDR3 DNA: TGTGCCAGCAGCTTGACAGGGGAGTGGTGGGAGCAGTACTTC. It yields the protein CASSLTGEWWEQYF.

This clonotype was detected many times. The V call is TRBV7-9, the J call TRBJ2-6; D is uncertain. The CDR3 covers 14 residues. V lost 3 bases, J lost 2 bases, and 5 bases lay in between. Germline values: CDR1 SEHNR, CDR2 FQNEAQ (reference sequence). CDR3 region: CASSLVTGANVLTF. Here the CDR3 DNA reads TGTGCCAGCAGCTTGGTCACTGGGGCCAACGTCCTGACTTTC.

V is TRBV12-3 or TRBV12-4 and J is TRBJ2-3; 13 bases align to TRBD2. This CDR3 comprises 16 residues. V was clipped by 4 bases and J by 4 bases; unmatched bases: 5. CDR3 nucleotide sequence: TGTGCCAGCAGTTACAGGACTAGCGGGAGTGCAGATACGCAGTATTTT. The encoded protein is CASSYRTSGSADTQYF.

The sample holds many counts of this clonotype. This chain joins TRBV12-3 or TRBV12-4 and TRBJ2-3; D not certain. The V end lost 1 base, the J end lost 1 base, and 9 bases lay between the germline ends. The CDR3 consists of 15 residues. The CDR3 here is CASSLGRFGTDTQYF. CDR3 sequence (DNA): TGTGCCAGCAGTTTAGGGCGGTTCGGCACAGATACGCAGTATTTT.

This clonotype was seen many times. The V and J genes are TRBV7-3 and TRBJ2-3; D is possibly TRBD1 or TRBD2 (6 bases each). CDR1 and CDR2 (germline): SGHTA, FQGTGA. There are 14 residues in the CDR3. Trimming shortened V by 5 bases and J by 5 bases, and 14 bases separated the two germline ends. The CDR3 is CASSEGGTKDTQYF. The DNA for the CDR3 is TGTGCCAGCAGCGAGGGGGGAACCAAAGATACGCAGTATTTT.

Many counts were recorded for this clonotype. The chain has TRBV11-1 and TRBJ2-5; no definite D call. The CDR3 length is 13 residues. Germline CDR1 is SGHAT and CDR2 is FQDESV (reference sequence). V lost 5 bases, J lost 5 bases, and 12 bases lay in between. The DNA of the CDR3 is TGTGCCAGCAGCCCCCATCAGGATGAGACCCAGTACTTC. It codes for CASSPHQDETQYF.

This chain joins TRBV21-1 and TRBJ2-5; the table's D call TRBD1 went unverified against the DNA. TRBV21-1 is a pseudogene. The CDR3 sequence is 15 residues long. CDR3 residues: CASSKYRTGKETQYF. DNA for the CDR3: TGTGCCAGCAGCAAATACAGGACAGGGAAAGAGACCCAGTACTTC.

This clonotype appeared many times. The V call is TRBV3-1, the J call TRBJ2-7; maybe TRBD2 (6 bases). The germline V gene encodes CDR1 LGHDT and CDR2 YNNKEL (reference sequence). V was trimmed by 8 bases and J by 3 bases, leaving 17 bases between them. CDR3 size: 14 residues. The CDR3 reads CASRRGTGFYEQYF. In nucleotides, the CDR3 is TGTGCCAGCCGCCGGGGGACTGGGTTCTACGAGCAGTACTTC.

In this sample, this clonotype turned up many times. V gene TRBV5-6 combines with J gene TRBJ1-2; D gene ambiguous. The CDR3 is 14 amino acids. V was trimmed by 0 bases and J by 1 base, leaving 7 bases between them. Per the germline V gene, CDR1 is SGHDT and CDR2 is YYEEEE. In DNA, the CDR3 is TGTGCCAGCAGCTTGGTGGACTTTAACTATGGCTACACCTTC. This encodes CASSLVDFNYGYTF.

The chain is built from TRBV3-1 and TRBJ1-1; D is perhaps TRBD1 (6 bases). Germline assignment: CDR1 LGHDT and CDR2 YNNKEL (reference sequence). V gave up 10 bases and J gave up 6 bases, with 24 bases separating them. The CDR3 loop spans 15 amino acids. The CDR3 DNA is TGTGCCACCTGCCAAGAGCTCAGGGGAGGCGCTGAAGCTTTCTTT. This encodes CATCQELRGGAEAFF.

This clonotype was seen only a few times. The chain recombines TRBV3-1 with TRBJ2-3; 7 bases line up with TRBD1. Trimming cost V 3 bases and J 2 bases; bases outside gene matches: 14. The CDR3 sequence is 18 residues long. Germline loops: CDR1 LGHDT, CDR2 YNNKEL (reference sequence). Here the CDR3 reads CASSQKTGWGEDTDTQYF. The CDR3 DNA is TGTGCCAGCAGCCAGAAGACAGGGTGGGGAGAGGACACAGATACGCAGTATTTT.

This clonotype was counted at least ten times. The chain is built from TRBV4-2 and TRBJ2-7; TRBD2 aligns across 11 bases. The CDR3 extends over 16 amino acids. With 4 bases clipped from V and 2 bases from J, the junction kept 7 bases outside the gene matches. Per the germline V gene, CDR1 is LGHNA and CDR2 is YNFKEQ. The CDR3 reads CASSLSGTSGPYEQYF. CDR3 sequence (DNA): TGTGCCAGCAGCCTTTCCGGGACTAGCGGCCCCTACGAGCAGTACTTC.

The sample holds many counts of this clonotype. In nucleotides, the CDR3 is TGTGCCAGCAGCTCTACAGGACCCCAAGAGACCCAGTACTTC. Translated: CASSSTGPQETQYF. The chain employs TRBV11-2 and TRBJ2-5; perhaps TRBD1 as D (5 bases). Germline values: CDR1 SGHAT, CDR2 FQNNGV. The CDR3 is 14 amino acids. Trimming removed 4 bases at V and 1 base at J, with 10 bases between. The variable domain in full, with the rest retrieved from reference TRBV11-2 and TRBJ2-5, is EAGVAQSPRYKIIEKRQSVAFWCNPISGHATLYWYQQILGQGPKLLIQFQNNGVVDDSQLPKDRFSAERLKGVDSTLKIQPAKLEDSAVYLCASSSTGPQETQYFGPGTRLLVL.

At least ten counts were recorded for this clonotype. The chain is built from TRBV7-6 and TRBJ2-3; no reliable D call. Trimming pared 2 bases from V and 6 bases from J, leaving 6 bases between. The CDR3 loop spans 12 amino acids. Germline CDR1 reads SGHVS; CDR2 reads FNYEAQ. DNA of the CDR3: TGTGCCAGCAGCTTACGAGCGGATACGCAGTATTTT. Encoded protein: CASSLRADTQYF.

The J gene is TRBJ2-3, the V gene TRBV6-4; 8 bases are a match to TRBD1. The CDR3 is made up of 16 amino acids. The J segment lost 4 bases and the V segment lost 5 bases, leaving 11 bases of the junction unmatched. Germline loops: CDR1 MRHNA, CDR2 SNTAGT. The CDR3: CASSLQPGGSADTQYF. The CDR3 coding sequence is TGTGCCAGCAGTCTACAGCCAGGGGGCTCCGCAGATACGCAGTATTTT.

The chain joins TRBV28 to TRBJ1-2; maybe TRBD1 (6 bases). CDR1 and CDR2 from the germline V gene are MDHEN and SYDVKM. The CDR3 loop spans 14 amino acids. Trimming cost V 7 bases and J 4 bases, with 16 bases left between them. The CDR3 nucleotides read TGTGCCAGCATCCGACCCACAGGGCCCTATGGCTACACCTTC. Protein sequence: CASIRPTGPYGYTF.

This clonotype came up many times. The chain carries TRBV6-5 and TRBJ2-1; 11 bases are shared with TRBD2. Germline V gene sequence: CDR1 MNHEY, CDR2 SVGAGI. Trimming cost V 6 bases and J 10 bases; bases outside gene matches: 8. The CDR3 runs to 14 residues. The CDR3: CASRPGLAALEQFF. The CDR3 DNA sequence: TGTGCCAGCAGGCCGGGACTAGCGGCCCTGGAGCAGTTCTTC.

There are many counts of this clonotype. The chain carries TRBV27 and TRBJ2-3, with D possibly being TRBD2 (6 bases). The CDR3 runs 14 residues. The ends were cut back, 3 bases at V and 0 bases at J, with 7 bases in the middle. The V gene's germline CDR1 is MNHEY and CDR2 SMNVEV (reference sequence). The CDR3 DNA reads TGTGCCAGCAGTTTCGGGAGAAGCACAGATACGCAGTATTTT. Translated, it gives CASSFGRSTDTQYF.

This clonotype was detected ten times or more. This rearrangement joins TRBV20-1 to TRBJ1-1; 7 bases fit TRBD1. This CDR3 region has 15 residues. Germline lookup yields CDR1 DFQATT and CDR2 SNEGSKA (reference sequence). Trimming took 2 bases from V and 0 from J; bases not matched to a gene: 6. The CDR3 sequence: CSARKGDSMNTEAFF. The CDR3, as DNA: TGCAGTGCTAGAAAGGGGGACAGCATGAACACTGAAGCTTTCTTT.

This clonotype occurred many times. In DNA, the CDR3 is TGTGCCAGCAGCTTGGGTGGACCCCTCCACTTT. It yields the protein CASSLGGPLHF. V gene TRBV7-9 combines with J gene TRBJ1-6, with no clear D. The germline V gene encodes CDR1 SEHNR and CDR2 FQNEAQ (reference sequence). V lost 3 bases, J lost 12 bases, and 6 bases lay in between. This CDR3 has 11 residues.